These 21 T cell receptor beta chains originate from one sample sequenced in a study of T cell responses to AZD1222 COVID-19 vaccine. The data were produced by immunoSEQ multiplex PCR, yet TCRdb's version contains in-frame clones alone and is incomplete. The sample lists tens of thousands of clones; 84% were seen once. The sample in question was peripheral blood, obtained on day 0 of AZD1222 vaccination. These TCRs come from an adult in good health.

This clone was counted a few times. The rearrangement joins TRBV7-2 to TRBJ1-2; D is perhaps TRBD1 (6 bases). V lost 3 bases and J lost 4, with 12 bases in between. There are 14 residues in the CDR3. Germline values: CDR1 SGHTA, CDR2 FQGNSA. CDR3 loop: CASSFYREVYGYTF. In nucleotides, the CDR3 is TGTGCCAGCAGCTTTTACAGGGAAGTCTATGGCTACACCTTC.

This chain links TRBV6-2 or TRBV6-3 with TRBJ1-6; D not resolved. There are 14 residues in the CDR3. In germline, CDR1 is MNHEY, CDR2 SVGEGT. V was shortened by 6 bases and J by 6 bases, with 12 bases between the two germline ends. CDR3 region: CASSWTWPNSPLHF. The DNA for the CDR3 is TGTGCCAGCAGCTGGACGTGGCCTAATTCACCCCTCCACTTT.

This clone occurred a few times. The chain carries TRBV9 and TRBJ1-4, with D perhaps matching TRBD1 (5 bases). Trimming cost V 4 bases and J 7 bases, with 17 bases left between them. The germline V gene encodes CDR1 SGDLS and CDR2 YYNGEE. This CDR3 spans 15 amino acids. As DNA, the CDR3 is TGTGCCAGCAGCCCCATGGGCAGGGAAGGTGAAAAACTGTTTTTT. Residues: CASSPMGREGEKLFF.

The chain employs TRBV10-2 and TRBJ1-5, with D possibly matching TRBD1 (6 bases). This CDR3 region has 14 residues. The V end was cut by 4 bases, the J end by 2 bases, with 9 bases between. Germline V gives CDR1 WSHSY, CDR2 SAAADI. The CDR3 spells CASSVSGGNQPQHF. DNA of the CDR3: TGCGCCAGCAGTGTATCAGGGGGCAATCAGCCCCAGCATTTT.

The J gene is TRBJ2-7, the V gene TRBV7-9; D is undetermined. The CDR3 has 14 residues. CDR1 SEHNR and CDR2 FQNEAQ come from the germline V gene (reference sequence). V lost 3 bases and J lost 2, with 11 bases in between. The CDR3 DNA is TGTGCCAGCAGCTTGGTTCAACCTCCCTACGAGCAGTACTTC. Its translation: CASSLVQPPYEQYF.

The rearrangement links TRBV4-2 to TRBJ2-7; 9 bases are a match to TRBD2. The CDR3 extends over 15 amino acids. CDR1 LGHNA and CDR2 YNFKEQ come from the germline V gene. The J segment lost 0 bases and the V segment lost 0 bases, leaving 0 bases of the junction unmatched. This chain's CDR3 is CASSQEGLASYEQYF. The CDR3 nucleotides read TGTGCCAGCAGCCAAGAGGGACTAGCCTCCTACGAGCAGTACTTC.

The chain recombines TRBV28 with TRBJ1-4; D not resolved. From germline, CDR1 is MDHEN and CDR2 SYDVKM. The CDR3 runs to 15 residues. Trimming stripped 2 bases from V and 4 bases from J, with 11 bases between. The chain's CDR3 is CASSLVGTGNEKLFF. CDR3 bases: TGTGCCAGCAGTTTAGTTGGTACGGGTAATGAAAAACTGTTTTTT.

This rearrangement joins TRBV6-1 to TRBJ1-4; no definite D call. CDR3 length: 14 amino acids. Germline CDR1 MNHNS, CDR2 SASEGT. The V and J ends lost 3 bases and 4 bases respectively, with 9 bases between them. The CDR3: CASSERPFNEKLFF. As DNA, the CDR3 is TGTGCCAGCAGTGAGAGACCGTTTAATGAAAAACTGTTTTTT.

The chain couples TRBV6-5 to TRBJ2-1, with TRBD2 identical over 9 bases. Trimming cost V 7 bases and J 6 bases; bases outside gene matches: 7. The CDR3 consists of 14 residues. Germline V lookup: CDR1 MNHEY, CDR2 SVGAGI. The DNA for the CDR3 is TGTGCCAGCACCTTCGAGCGGGGGGCCAATGAGCAGTTCTTC. Translation: CASTFERGANEQFF.

CDR3 sequence reads: CAISERTRGGYTF. CDR3 sequence (DNA): TGTGCCATCAGTGAACGCACGAGAGGTGGCTACACCTTC. The J gene is TRBJ1-2, the V gene TRBV10-3; D is undetermined. CDR1 and CDR2 (germline): ENHRY, SYGVKD. This CDR3 has 13 residues. V was shortened by 3 bases and J by 7 bases, with 12 bases between the two germline ends.

The gene calls are TRBV4-1 and TRBJ2-7; no clear D gene. CDR3 length: 15 residues. CDR1 and CDR2 (germline): MGHRA, YSYEKL. With 1 base removed from V and 0 bases from J, the gap between germline ends came to 10 bases. The CDR3 DNA follows: TGCGCCAGCAGCCAAGTAGAGTCCCCCTCCTACGAGCAGTACTTC. This codes for CASSQVESPSYEQYF.

This clone has a handful of counts. The V call is TRBV4-3, the J call TRBJ2-1, with a weak D call TRBD2 (6 bases). CDR1 is LGHNA and CDR2 is YSLEER in the germline V gene. V was clipped by 1 base and J by 0 bases, with 13 bases between them. The CDR3 runs 17 residues. CDR3 nucleotide sequence: TGCGCCAGCAGCCAAGCATGGGGGGTGAGCTCCTACAATGAGCAGTTCTTC. This encodes CASSQAWGVSSYNEQFF.

V is TRBV10-3 and J is TRBJ2-7; D is possibly TRBD2 (6 bases). CDR1 is ENHRY and CDR2 is SYGVKD in the germline V gene. The ends were cut back, 3 bases at V and 0 bases at J, with 9 bases in the middle. The CDR3 covers 14 residues. CDR3 nucleotides: TGTGCCATCAGTGATGGCGGGGCCTCCTACGAGCAGTACTTC. This gives the protein CAISDGGASYEQYF.

The rearrangement joins TRBV6-5 to TRBJ1-1; the D gene is possibly TRBD1 (5 bases). V was clipped by 2 bases and J by 1 base, with 8 bases between them. Germline CDR1 is MNHEY and CDR2 is SVGAGI. The CDR3 consists of 14 residues. Here the CDR3 reads CASSYGGKNTEAFF. CDR3 DNA: TGTGCCAGCAGTTACGGGGGAAAGAACACTGAAGCTTTCTTT.

The chain links TRBV28 to TRBJ1-4; 9 positions agree with TRBD1. CDR1 and CDR2 (germline): MDHEN, SYDVKM. J gave up 5 bases and V 2 bases, and 3 bases lay outside the gene matches. There are 15 residues in the CDR3. The CDR3 spells CASSLLGTGNEKLFF. The CDR3 DNA reads TGTGCCAGCAGTTTACTCGGGACAGGGAATGAAAAACTGTTTTTT.

V gene TRBV24-1 combines with J gene TRBJ1-5, with D hard to call. Germline CDR1 is KGHDR and CDR2 is SFDVKD. Deletions cut 4 bases from V and 3 bases from J, with 3 bases between. The CDR3 is 12 amino acids. Written as DNA, the CDR3 is TGTGCCACCAGTGAGCCCAATCAGCCCCAGCATTTT. This sequence encodes CATSEPNQPQHF.

The chain has TRBV7-2 and TRBJ2-7; TRBD1 might be the D (5 bases). This CDR3 has 15 amino acids. Between the trimmed V and J ends, which lost 5 bases and 0 bases, there was a span of 14 bases. CDR1 SGHTA and CDR2 FQGNSA come from the germline V gene. As DNA, the CDR3 is TGTGCCAGCAGCCCAGGGTCGGTAGGCTCCTACGAGCAGTACTTC. Encoded protein: CASSPGSVGSYEQYF.

By its share, this clone is medium-sized. The chain joins TRBV27 to TRBJ2-7, with 10 bases aligning to TRBD1. The CDR3 is made up of 17 amino acids. The germline V gene encodes CDR1 MNHEY and CDR2 SMNVEV (reference sequence). Trimming cost V 4 bases and J 5 bases; bases outside gene matches: 14. CDR3 region: CASSSPFGGTGVHEQYF. The CDR3 DNA reads TGTGCCAGCAGTTCCCCCTTTGGAGGGACAGGGGTCCACGAGCAGTACTTC.

The chain uses TRBV6-5 and TRBJ2-1, with TRBD1 as a possible D gene (6 bases). Germline CDR1 reads MNHEY; CDR2 reads SVGAGI. There are 13 residues in the CDR3. V lost 6 bases and J lost 4, with 10 bases in between. The CDR3 DNA reads TGTGCCAGCAGATTACAGGGTTACAATGAGCAGTTCTTC. Encoded protein: CASRLQGYNEQFF.

V and J are TRBV21-1 and TRBJ2-5; the D call TRBD1 from the table was never checked on the DNA. TRBV21-1 is marked as a pseudogene. The CDR3 has 12 residues. CDR3 sequence: CASVGLQETQYF. The CDR3, as DNA: TGTGCCAGCGTGGGGCTCCAAGAGACCCAGTACTTC.

This clone appeared once. The chain is built from TRBV3-1 (or the pseudogene TRBV3-2) and TRBJ2-7; D call uncertain. Germline V gives CDR1 LGHDT, CDR2 YNNKEL (reference sequence). CDR3 length: 14 amino acids. Trimming left V 1 base short and J 0 bases short, with 7 bases between. The CDR3 region has the DNA TGTGCCAGCAGCCAAGGACCTAGCTCCTACGAGCAGTACTTC. This gives the protein CASSQGPSSYEQYF.